This T cell receptor (beta chain) comes out of a study of beta chain features in type 1 diabetes listed by TCRdb under 2018. Regarding the study in general: Mean age, gender distribution, total cell number and subset yield were not different between patients and healthy donors. A total of around 110,000,000 sorted cells were examined across all samples, and RNA yield correlated strongly with the number of cells per subset. The study compared the TCRB repertoires of sorted circulating CD4+ T cell subsets in recently diagnosed type 1 diabetes patients with those in matched healthy donors. Regulatory and stem cell-like memory subsets were obtained from only 8 patients and about eight healthy donors, while naive and central memory subsets were obtained from all 30 or so donors. What the work shows at the level of the full study, not this receptor alone: A moderate but significant shortening of TCRB CDR3 length was observed in type 1 diabetes patients in all four CD4+ subsets. Fewer insertions and more nucleotide deletions at VDJ recombination sites were observed in patients with type 1 diabetes, implying thymic rearrangement abnormalities. Only small numbers of individuals were included in the HLA sub-analyses, which left unresolved whether HLA type had any influence on TCRB rearrangement. Sequencing cDNA rather than genomic DNA could over-represent highly expressing activated cells, although activation and CD3 levels did not differ between groups. Naive, central memory and regulatory TCRB repertoires appeared to be more similar among patients than among healthy donors. Shorter templates might have been favored by PCR, but patient and control samples were amplified and corrected together, so both groups would have been affected equally by any skew.

A single peripheral blood draw of 95 to 150 mL on average was collected from each donor into heparinised tubes. Using a panel that included CD45RO, CCR7, CD25, CD127, CD95 and CD27, naive, central memory, regulatory and stem cell-like memory CD4+ T cells were sorted on a BD FACSAria II. All sorted populations exceeded 95% purity. PBMCs were isolated immediately by Lymphoprep density gradient centrifugation and stained directly without culture. So that batch effects would be minimized, each experiment stained and sorted samples in pairs, pairing one healthy donor with one patient. About this clone itself: Its antigen target is currently unknown. No much larger clone is present one base from it, and per-base qualities are unavailable.

The entire isolated RNA was reverse transcribed using the High Capacity cDNA Reverse Transcription Kit, and thus expressed TCRB transcripts were sequenced. Deep immunoSEQ sequencing was performed on naive, central memory and regulatory T cell samples, with an average of roughly 3.6 million total reads per sample. After sorted cells were lysed in RLT buffer, RNA was extracted with DNase-treated RNeasy Micro or Mini kits, with the choice depending on cell number. To prevent cross-contamination, every cell subset was processed on its own, while patient and healthy donor samples were processed together. TCRB sequences were amplified from cDNA with the immunoSEQ multiplex PCR, producing 87-bp fragments spanning the CDR3 region. Sequencing of the amplicons was performed on the Illumina HiSeq platform. Concerning the study's data processing: Synthetic template baselines were used to correct PCR bias computationally, reads within Hamming distance 2 were collapsed together, and singletons that could not be merged were discarded. Reads were aligned to IMGT to assign V, D and J genes, CDR3 length, and insertions or deletions at six rearrangement sites. Clonotype counts were normalized to sorted cell number within each subset before computing true diversity and Gini coefficients with the tcR R package. The overlap coefficient, calculated on TCRB nucleotide sequences, was used to quantify repertoire sharing. Out-of-frame TCRB sequences from naive cells were analyzed as a proxy for the pre-selection repertoire. TCRdb re-hosts the immuneACCESS table, in-frame sequences only. Its copies lack some clones; in the studies checked, an unresolved V gene accounts for under half of them, and the cause for the rest is not known. The V and J calls and clone size are taken from that table; D and trimming were inferred from the DNA. This sample holds about 740,000 clones; around 15% were observed only once. The top ten clonotypes cover approximately 0.02% of the sample.

The CDR3 contains 16 residues, cysteine and phenylalanine counted. Only CDR3 DNA remains: 48 bases, in frame from the first base. V and J are trimmed by 1 base and 1 base, and the gene matches miss 6 bases of the junction. The germline V gene gives CDR1 as MGHRA and CDR2 as YSYEKL. The chain couples TRBV4-1 to TRBJ2-5; the central 7 bases match TRBD2. The receptor's source is a man aged 18 to 35 with type 1 diabetes. Sequences were obtained from naive CD4+ T cells from blood. The label giving this sample's cell subset or site can be read as: true naive CD4+ T cells. The sequenced DNA is TGCGCCAGCAGCCAAGGGGAGGGAGCTCCCCAAGAGACCCAGTACTTC. This is translated as CASSQGEGAPQETQYF.